These T cell receptor beta chains were read from a single sample in a study of PD-1 blockade in mismatch repair-deficient tumors. Clones were read by immunoSEQ multiplex PCR, and TCRdb kept only the in-frame ones, dropping some. The sample shows about 34,000 clones, 65% to 85% of them seen only once. The specimen was PBMCs, collected less than 7 weeks after starting pembrolizumab. Receptor source: an adult with mismatch repair-deficient cancer. Each CDR3 is given with its conserved first and last residue. The D gene is left open where the match is weak. Clone size is given for some rows only: seen once, a few or many times, or a class if the clone is expanded.

d_call: TRBD2
clone_size: NA
j_call: TRBJ2-7
v_call: TRBV5-1
cdr3_aa: CASSLFPGLAGVRSYEQYF
cdr3_nt: TGCGCCAGCAGCTTATTCCCGGGACTAGCGGGAGTAAGATCCTACGAGCAGTACTTC

d_call: TRBD1
clone_size: NA
j_call: TRBJ2-7
v_call: TRBV28
cdr3_aa: CATATGGSYEQYF
cdr3_nt: TGTGCCACCGCCACAGGGGGCTCCTACGAGCAGTACTTC

d_call: NA
clone_size: NA
j_call: TRBJ1-4
v_call: TRBV9
cdr3_aa: CASSVGGGTNEKLFF
cdr3_nt: TGTGCCAGCAGCGTAGGGGGGGGGACTAATGAAAAACTGTTTTTT

d_call: NA
clone_size: NA
j_call: TRBJ2-3
v_call: TRBV27
cdr3_aa: CASSLSRSADTQYF
cdr3_nt: TGTGCCAGCAGTTTATCGCGGAGCGCAGATACGCAGTATTTT

d_call: NA
clone_size: NA
j_call: TRBJ1-1
v_call: TRBV18
cdr3_aa: CASSPGGKAEAFF
cdr3_nt: TGTGCCAGCTCACCGGGGGGGAAAGCTGAAGCTTTCTTT

d_call: NA
clone_size: NA
j_call: TRBJ2-1
v_call: TRBV15
cdr3_aa: CATSRGLSKFF
cdr3_nt: TGTGCCACCAGCAGAGGGCTTTCGAAGTTCTTC

d_call: TRBD1
clone_size: NA
j_call: TRBJ2-7
v_call: TRBV11-2
cdr3_aa: CASSKGQTSYEQYF
cdr3_nt: TGTGCCAGCAGCAAGGGACAGACATCCTACGAGCAGTACTTC

d_call: NA
clone_size: NA
j_call: TRBJ1-1
v_call: TRBV11-3
cdr3_aa: CASSLGRDTTEAFF
cdr3_nt: TGTGCCAGCAGCTTAGGCAGGGACACCACTGAAGCTTTCTTT

d_call: NA
clone_size: NA
j_call: TRBJ2-7
v_call: TRBV5-1
cdr3_aa: CASSLALYGTYEQYF
cdr3_nt: TGCGCCAGCAGCTTGGCCCTCTACGGGACCTACGAGCAGTACTTC

d_call: NA
clone_size: NA
j_call: TRBJ1-5
v_call: TRBV13
cdr3_aa: CASSLGLGDQPQHF
cdr3_nt: TGTGCCAGCAGCTTAGGCCTAGGGGATCAGCCCCAGCATTTT

d_call: NA
clone_size: NA
j_call: TRBJ1-1
v_call: TRBV7-8
cdr3_aa: CASSLSGGASSTEAFF
cdr3_nt: TGTGCCAGCAGCTTAAGTGGGGGCGCTTCGTCCACTGAAGCTTTCTTT

d_call: NA
clone_size: once
j_call: TRBJ2-3
v_call: TRBV28
cdr3_aa: CASTGRTGGSDTQYF
cdr3_nt: TGTGCCAGCACGGGCCGGACTGGGGGGTCGGATACGCAGTATTTT

d_call: NA
clone_size: NA
j_call: TRBJ2-1
v_call: TRBV6-5
cdr3_aa: CASGRPQGRDEQFF
cdr3_nt: TGTGCCAGCGGGCGCCCCCAGGGGCGGGATGAGCAGTTCTTC

d_call: TRBD2
clone_size: few
j_call: TRBJ2-7
v_call: TRBV11-2
cdr3_aa: CASSPLRASGGWERYEQYF
cdr3_nt: TGTGCCAGCAGCCCCCTCCGGGCTAGCGGGGGATGGGAGCGCTACGAGCAGTACTTC

d_call: TRBD1
clone_size: once
j_call: TRBJ2-1
v_call: TRBV5-8
cdr3_aa: CASSLTPDRGSYNEQFF
cdr3_nt: TGTGCCAGCAGCCTAACCCCAGACAGGGGCTCCTACAATGAGCAGTTCTTC

d_call: NA
clone_size: NA
j_call: TRBJ2-5
v_call: TRBV4-1
cdr3_aa: CASSQEGASSETQYF
cdr3_nt: TGCGCCAGCAGCCAAGAAGGGGCGTCGTCAGAGACCCAGTACTTC

d_call: NA
clone_size: NA
j_call: TRBJ2-1
v_call: TRBV21-1
cdr3_aa: CASSKGRTGNNEQFF
cdr3_nt: TGTGCCAGCAGCAAAGGCCGGACAGGGAACAATGAGCAGTTCTTC

d_call: NA
clone_size: NA
j_call: TRBJ1-1
v_call: TRBV5-1
cdr3_aa: CASSLEGDPEAFF
cdr3_nt: TGCGCCAGCAGCTTGGAAGGGGATCCCGAAGCTTTCTTT

d_call: NA
clone_size: NA
j_call: TRBJ2-1
v_call: TRBV12-5
cdr3_aa: CASGLGQYNEQFF
cdr3_nt: TGTGCTAGTGGTTTGGGACAGTACAATGAGCAGTTCTTC

d_call: TRBD1
clone_size: NA
j_call: TRBJ2-7
v_call: TRBV28
cdr3_aa: CASRTTRDSSYEQYF
cdr3_nt: TGTGCCAGCAGGACAACCCGGGACAGCTCCTACGAGCAGTACTTC

d_call: TRBD2
clone_size: few
j_call: TRBJ2-7
v_call: TRBV7-2
cdr3_aa: CASSLLTSGRDEQYF
cdr3_nt: TGTGCCAGCAGCCTCCTGACTAGCGGGAGGGACGAGCAGTACTTC

d_call: TRBD1
clone_size: NA
j_call: TRBJ2-3
v_call: TRBV7-6
cdr3_aa: CASSSPRGQITDTQYF
cdr3_nt: TGTGCCAGCAGCTCGCCTCGGGGACAGATCACAGATACGCAGTATTTT

d_call: NA
clone_size: NA
j_call: TRBJ2-1
v_call: TRBV18
cdr3_aa: CASSPSTNEQFF
cdr3_nt: TGTGCCAGCTCACCATCGACTAATGAGCAGTTCTTC

d_call: NA
clone_size: NA
j_call: TRBJ2-3
v_call: TRBV9
cdr3_aa: CASSVGGTDTQYF
cdr3_nt: TGTGCCAGCAGCGTAGGCGGCACAGATACGCAGTATTTT

d_call: TRBD1
clone_size: once
j_call: TRBJ2-1
v_call: TRBV18
cdr3_aa: CASSSGTGYNEQFF
cdr3_nt: TGTGCCAGCTCATCCGGGACAGGGTACAATGAGCAGTTCTTC

d_call: NA
clone_size: once
j_call: TRBJ2-1
v_call: TRBV2
cdr3_aa: CASSGDLARNEQFF
cdr3_nt: TGTGCCAGCAGTGGGGACTTAGCGCGGAATGAGCAGTTCTTC

d_call: NA
clone_size: NA
j_call: TRBJ2-1
v_call: TRBV5-1
cdr3_aa: CASSLVPGSSYNEQFF
cdr3_nt: TGCGCCAGCAGCTTGGTGCCGGGGAGCTCCTACAATGAGCAGTTCTTC

d_call: NA
clone_size: NA
j_call: TRBJ1-5
v_call: TRBV18
cdr3_aa: CASSIERTVGQPQHF
cdr3_nt: TGTGCCAGCTCGATCGAACGGACAGTTGGACAGCCCCAGCATTTT

d_call: NA
clone_size: NA
j_call: TRBJ1-2
v_call: TRBV9
cdr3_aa: CASSQTGNGYTF
cdr3_nt: TGTGCCAGCAGTCAAACGGGGAATGGCTACACCTTC

d_call: NA
clone_size: NA
j_call: TRBJ2-3
v_call: TRBV2
cdr3_aa: CASTGRGWDTQYF
cdr3_nt: TGTGCCAGCACCGGCAGGGGATGGGATACGCAGTATTTT

d_call: TRBD2
clone_size: NA
j_call: TRBJ2-7
v_call: TRBV19
cdr3_aa: CASSIKTSGRIYEQYF
cdr3_nt: TGTGCCAGTAGTATCAAGACTAGCGGGAGGATCTACGAGCAGTACTTC

d_call: TRBD2
clone_size: NA
j_call: TRBJ2-7
v_call: TRBV6-6
cdr3_aa: CASSGYREAYEQYF
cdr3_nt: TGTGCCAGCAGTGGATACCGGGAGGCCTACGAGCAGTACTTC

d_call: TRBD1
clone_size: few
j_call: TRBJ1-5
v_call: TRBV27
cdr3_aa: CASSKDRGLFQPQHF
cdr3_nt: TGTGCCAGCAGCAAGGACAGGGGGCTATTCCAGCCCCAGCATTTT

d_call: TRBD2
clone_size: NA
j_call: TRBJ2-1
v_call: TRBV27
cdr3_aa: CASWGQGASGSYEQFF
cdr3_nt: TGTGCCAGCTGGGGGCAGGGGGCTAGCGGGAGCTATGAGCAGTTCTTC

d_call: NA
clone_size: NA
j_call: TRBJ1-5
v_call: TRBV9
cdr3_aa: CASSVDQSDQPQHF
cdr3_nt: TGTGCCAGCAGCGTAGATCAGTCAGATCAGCCCCAGCATTTT

d_call: TRBD2
clone_size: NA
j_call: TRBJ2-5
v_call: TRBV28
cdr3_aa: CASSLAGGGETQYF
cdr3_nt: TGTGCCAGCAGCCTAGCGGGAGGGGGGGAGACCCAGTACTTC

d_call: NA
clone_size: once
j_call: TRBJ2-1
v_call: TRBV6-5
cdr3_aa: CASSYGTGQFF
cdr3_nt: TGTGCCAGCAGTTACGGTACGGGGCAGTTCTTC

d_call: NA
clone_size: NA
j_call: TRBJ2-2
v_call: TRBV19
cdr3_aa: CASSIAIGSRVAGELFF
cdr3_nt: TGTGCCAGTAGTATAGCAATCGGTTCGAGGGTCGCCGGGGAGCTGTTTTTT

d_call: NA
clone_size: NA
j_call: TRBJ1-2
v_call: TRBV6-5
cdr3_aa: CASRAWGEFYGYTF
cdr3_nt: TGTGCCAGCCGCGCCTGGGGGGAGTTCTATGGCTACACCTTC

d_call: NA
clone_size: NA
j_call: TRBJ2-3
v_call: TRBV7-6
cdr3_aa: CASTLGLMGSTDTQYF
cdr3_nt: TGTGCCAGCACCCTCGGACTAATGGGGTCCACAGATACGCAGTATTTT